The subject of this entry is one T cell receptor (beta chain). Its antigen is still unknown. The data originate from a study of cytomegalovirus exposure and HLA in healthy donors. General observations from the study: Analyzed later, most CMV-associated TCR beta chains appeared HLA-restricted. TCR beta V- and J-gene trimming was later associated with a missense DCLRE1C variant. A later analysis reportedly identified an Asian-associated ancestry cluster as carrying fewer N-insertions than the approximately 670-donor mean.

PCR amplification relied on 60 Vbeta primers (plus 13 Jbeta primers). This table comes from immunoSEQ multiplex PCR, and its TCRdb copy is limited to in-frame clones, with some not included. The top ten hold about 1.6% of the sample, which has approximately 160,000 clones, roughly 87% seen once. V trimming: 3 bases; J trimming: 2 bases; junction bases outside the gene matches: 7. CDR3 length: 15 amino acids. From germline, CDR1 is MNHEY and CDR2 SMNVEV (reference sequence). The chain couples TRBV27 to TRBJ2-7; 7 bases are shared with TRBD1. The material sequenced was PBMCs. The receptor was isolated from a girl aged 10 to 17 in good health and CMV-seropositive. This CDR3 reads CASSLGRGFTYEQYF. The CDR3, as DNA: TGTGCCAGCAGTTTGGGCAGGGGGTTCACCTACGAGCAGTACTTC.